Below, 27 T cell receptor beta chains from the same sample are listed, as sequenced in a study of blood T cell repertoires in COVID-19. Clones were read by immunoSEQ multiplex PCR, and TCRdb kept only the in-frame ones, dropping some. The table shows 200,000 to 300,000 clones, with roughly four fifths occurring only once. The sequenced material came from peripheral blood. The receptors were gathered from a man aged 50 to 59 with acute or convalescent COVID-19.

CDR3 residues: CASSSRVTDTQYF. The CDR3 DNA reads as TGCGCCAGCAGCTCGAGGGTCACAGATACGCAGTATTTT. The rearrangement joins TRBV5-1 to TRBJ2-3, with a possible D match to TRBD2 (5 bases). Trimming removed 3 bases from V and 2 bases from J, with 7 bases in between. Germline CDR1 reads SGHRS; CDR2 reads YFSETQ. This CDR3 has 13 residues.

The chain links TRBV4-1 to TRBJ2-1, with 9 bases matching TRBD2. The germline CDR1 and CDR2 sequences are MGHRA and YSYEKL. The CDR3 is 15 residues long. Trimming took 1 base from V and 6 from J; bases not matched to a gene: 4. CDR3 nucleotides: TGCGCCAGCAGCCAAGCGGGACTAGCCCGCAATGAGCAGTTCTTC. It codes for CASSQAGLARNEQFF.

This chain connects TRBV7-3 to TRBJ2-5; D may be TRBD2 (6 bases). V dropped 8 bases and J dropped 3 bases, with 13 bases sitting between them. CDR3 length: 13 residues. The germline V gene has CDR1 SGHTA and CDR2 FQGTGA. The CDR3 DNA is TGTGCCAGCGGAAGCGGGCCGAAAGAGACCCAGTACTTC. This encodes CASGSGPKETQYF. The variable domain in full, with the rest retrieved from reference TRBV7-3 and TRBJ2-5, is GAGVSQTPSNKVTEKGKYVELRCDPISGHTALYWYRQSLGQGPEFLIYFQGTGAADDSGLPNDRFFAVRPEGSVSTLKIQRTERGDSAVYLCASGSGPKETQYFGPGTRLLVL.

The chain joins TRBV7-2 to TRBJ2-1; D call uncertain. CDR1 is SGHTA and CDR2 is FQGNSA in the germline V gene. The CDR3 contains 13 residues. V gave up 4 bases and J gave up 0 bases, with 4 bases separating them. The CDR3 DNA sequence: TGTGCCAGCAGCTCCTCCTCCTACAATGAGCAGTTCTTC. Translation gives CASSSSSYNEQFF.

Worth noting for this clone: Germline is not matched at one junction end, which may reflect a read error. Distinct nucleotide sequences in the sample also encode this CDR3. V usage is TRBV7-3 and J usage is TRBJ1-2, with D possibly being TRBD1 (6 bases). Germline V lookup: CDR1 SGHTA, CDR2 FQGTGA. This CDR3 is 13 amino acids long. The CDR3 DNA reads TGTGCCAGCAGCTTAGGCCAGACGGGGGGCTATACCTTC. Translated: CASSLGQTGGYTF.

The chain joins TRBV3-1 (or the pseudogene TRBV3-2) to TRBJ2-1; D uncertain. Germline CDR1 reads LGHDT; CDR2 reads YNNKEL (reference sequence). The CDR3 totals 11 residues. V was shortened by 5 bases and J by 7 bases, with 6 bases between the two germline ends. In nucleotides, the CDR3 is TGTGCCAGCAGCGAGTGGAATGAGCAGTTCTTC. It codes for CASSEWNEQFF.

This chain joins TRBV30 and TRBJ2-7, with 8 positions matching TRBD1. The trim removed 1 base at V and 2 bases at J, leaving 7 bases unmatched. This CDR3 has 15 amino acids. Germline V CDR1 and CDR2: GTSNPN, SVGIG (reference sequence). The CDR3 is CAWSDLGTGTYEQYF. CDR3 DNA sequence: TGTGCCTGGAGTGATTTAGGGACAGGAACCTACGAGCAGTACTTC.

In nucleotides, the CDR3 is TGTGCCAGCAGCTTGGGGCCCGATCAGCCCCAGCATTTT. Residues: CASSLGPDQPQHF. The J gene is TRBJ1-5, the V gene TRBV5-4; D is uncertain. V lost 0 bases, J lost 5 bases, and 6 bases lay in between. CDR1 is SGHNT, CDR2 YYREEE, per germline (reference sequence). This CDR3 region has 13 residues.

This clone turned up a few times. V gene TRBV3-1 (or the pseudogene TRBV3-2) combines with J gene TRBJ1-5; 7 bases are shared with TRBD1. V lost 1 base and J lost 1; bases outside the gene matches: 10. This CDR3 has 18 amino acids. CDR1 and CDR2 (germline): LGHDT, YNNKEL (reference sequence). The chain's CDR3 is CASSQAGQGVSSNQPQHF. The CDR3 coding sequence is TGTGCCAGCAGCCAAGCGGGCCAGGGGGTATCAAGCAATCAGCCCCAGCATTTT.

In regard to this clone: An end of the junction differs from the germline gene, which may be a read error. V is TRBV20-1 and J is TRBJ2-7; no clear D. Germline CDR1 and CDR2: DFQATT and SNEGSKA (reference sequence). This CDR3 has 13 amino acids. CDR3 nucleotides: TGCAGTGCTAGTAGCACTACCGAGAGCGAGAAGTACTTC. This gives the protein CSASSTTESEKYF.

The CDR3 bases are TGTGCCAGCAGTTTGATTCGGGGTCTTAGTCAGCCCCAGCATTTT. It yields the protein CASSLIRGLSQPQHF. This chain links TRBV28 with TRBJ1-5; no clear D gene. With 3 bases removed from V and 6 bases from J, the gap between germline ends came to 15 bases. CDR1 is MDHEN and CDR2 is SYDVKM in the germline V gene. The CDR3 extends over 15 amino acids.

V usage is TRBV6-4 and J usage is TRBJ1-2; D gene ambiguous. Germline V gene lookup returns CDR1 MRHNA and CDR2 SNTAGT. The CDR3 is made up of 12 amino acids. The V end lost 0 bases, the J end lost 8 bases, and 7 bases lay between the germline ends. The CDR3 here is CASSDSVGGYTF. DNA of the CDR3: TGTGCCAGCAGTGACTCAGTCGGGGGCTACACCTTC.

The CDR3 DNA reads as TGTGCTAGTGGTTTGGACCAGGTAGGAAGCTCCTATAATTCACCCCTCCACTTT. Encoded protein: CASGLDQVGSSYNSPLHF. The chain combines TRBV12-5 with TRBJ1-6, with D unclear. The germline CDR1 and CDR2 sequences are LGHNT and FRNRAP. The ends were cut back, 1 base at V and 0 bases at J, with 13 bases in the middle. The CDR3 spans 18 residues.

The chain recombines TRBV19 with TRBJ1-4; TRBD1 might be the D (5 bases). V gave up 6 bases and J gave up 0 bases, with 14 bases separating them. This CDR3 spans 16 amino acids. CDR1 LNHDA and CDR2 SQIVND come from the germline V gene (reference sequence). CDR3 in amino acids: CASSLRGGATNEKLFF. DNA for the CDR3: TGTGCCAGTAGCTTGCGCGGGGGAGCAACTAATGAAAAACTGTTTTTT.

The genes are TRBV5-4 and TRBJ2-7; D is unclear. Between the trimmed V and J ends, which lost 2 bases and 4 bases, there was a span of 10 bases. CDR3 size: 13 residues. Germline V gene data show CDR1 as SGHNT and CDR2 as YYREEE (reference sequence). CDR3 DNA sequence: TGTGCCAGCAGCTTTGGCAAGACTTACGAGCAGTACTTC. Residues: CASSFGKTYEQYF.

The CDR3 sequence: CASRERTGVSNQPQHF. The CDR3 region has the DNA TGTGCCAGCAGGGAAAGGACAGGGGTTAGCAATCAGCCCCAGCATTTT. This rearrangement joins TRBV28 to TRBJ1-5, with 9 nucleotides matching TRBD1. The CDR3 covers 16 residues. Germline CDR1 and CDR2: MDHEN and SYDVKM. J lost 0 bases, V lost 6 bases, and 6 bases had no gene match.

The rearrangement joins TRBV5-4 to TRBJ1-2, with D perhaps matching TRBD1 (5 bases). Germline assignment: CDR1 SGHNT and CDR2 YYREEE (reference sequence). Trimming shortened V by 3 bases and J by 4 bases, and 10 bases separated the two germline ends. The CDR3 is made up of 13 amino acids. The CDR3 region is CASSSAGTYGYTF. The CDR3, as DNA: TGTGCCAGCAGCTCGGCGGGGACCTATGGCTACACCTTC.

The chain is built from TRBV10-3 and TRBJ1-4; D remains unclear. Trimming took off 3 bases at V and 6 bases at J, with 8 bases between the two ends. Germline V gene sequence: CDR1 ENHRY, CDR2 SYGVKD. The CDR3 covers 13 residues. Written as DNA, the CDR3 is TGTGCCATCAGTGATCAGGCAGATGAAAAACTGTTTTTT. Residues: CAISDQADEKLFF.

The rearrangement links TRBV5-1 to TRBJ2-2; D is unresolved. Germline CDR1 SGHRS, CDR2 YFSETQ. Trimming stripped 3 bases from V and 1 base from J, with 4 bases between. This CDR3 is built from 13 residues. The CDR3 spells CASSSQNTGELFF. The CDR3 nucleotides are TGCGCCAGCAGCTCCCAGAACACCGGGGAGCTGTTTTTT. Full variable domain (outside the CDR3, taken from reference TRBV5-1 and TRBJ2-2): KAGVTQTPRYLIKTRGQQVTLSCSPISGHRSVSWYQQTPGQGLQFLFEYFSETQRNKGNFPGRFSGRQFSNSRSEMNVSTLELGDSALYLCASSSQNTGELFFGEGSRLTVL.

This chain uses TRBV6-2 or TRBV6-3 with TRBJ1-2; possible D gene TRBD1, 5 bases. The germline gives CDR1 MNHEY, CDR2 SVGEGT. The V end lost 4 bases, the J end lost 9 bases, and 30 bases lay between the germline ends. There are 18 residues in the CDR3. In DNA form, the CDR3 reads TGTGCCAGCAGTTCTCAAGTGGGAACGAGAGGAGGGGCGCATCGCTACACCTTC. Protein sequence: CASSSQVGTRGGAHRYTF.

The J gene is TRBJ1-3, the V gene TRBV6-5, with D hard to call. The length of the CDR3 is 14 residues. Trimming left V 5 bases short and J 0 bases short, with 8 bases between. Germline CDR1 and CDR2: MNHEY and SVGAGI. The chain's CDR3 is CASSIAFSGNTIYF. CDR3 coding DNA: TGTGCCAGCAGTATAGCTTTCTCTGGAAACACCATATATTTT.

V and J are TRBV7-9 and TRBJ2-4; 13 nucleotides align to TRBD2. CDR3 size: 18 residues. The germline V gene has CDR1 SEHNR and CDR2 FQNEAQ (reference sequence). Trimming cost V 4 bases and J 5 bases; bases outside gene matches: 11. The CDR3 DNA is TGTGCCAGCAGCTCCCTCAGGACTAGCGGGAGCGCTGAAAACATTCAGTACTTC. Its protein is CASSSLRTSGSAENIQYF.

This clone has a count of ten or more. This sequence joins TRBV10-1 and TRBJ1-2; 7 bases line up with TRBD1. The CDR3 has 13 amino acids. The V gene's germline CDR1 is WNHNN and CDR2 SYGVQD (reference sequence). V lost 3 bases and J lost 3; bases outside the gene matches: 1. CDR3: CASSETGDYGYTF. CDR3 DNA: TGCGCCAGCAGTGAAACAGGGGACTATGGCTACACCTTC.

The J gene is TRBJ1-3, the V gene TRBV3-1 (or the pseudogene TRBV3-2); TRBD1 matches 8 bases. CDR1 is LGHDT and CDR2 is YNNKEL in the germline V gene (reference sequence). This CDR3 has 15 residues. Trimming at V came to 1 base and at J to 6 bases, leaving 5 bases not matched to a gene. In DNA form, the CDR3 reads TGTGCCAGCAGCCAAGTTTTTCAGGGGGCAAACACCATATATTTT. Encoded protein: CASSQVFQGANTIYF.

This clone was counted between two and nine times. The chain recombines TRBV10-3 with TRBJ1-2; possibly TRBD1 for D (6 bases). Trimming cost V 7 bases and J 0 bases, with 18 bases left between them. Germline assignment: CDR1 ENHRY and CDR2 SYGVKD. The CDR3 loop spans 16 amino acids. CDR3 nucleotide sequence: TGTGCCATCACTCCCCTCCGGGACACCGCTAACTATGGCTACACCTTC. It specifies CAITPLRDTANYGYTF.

This rearrangement joins TRBV5-1 to TRBJ1-1; possibly TRBD1 for D (6 bases). The CDR3 contains 15 residues. With 3 bases removed from V and 0 bases from J, the gap between germline ends came to 12 bases. Germline V gene data show CDR1 as SGHRS and CDR2 as YFSETQ. CDR3 in amino acids: CASSSSGAVNTEAFF. The DNA for the CDR3 is TGCGCCAGCAGCTCATCAGGGGCCGTGAACACTGAAGCTTTCTTT.

This clone has a handful of counts. Additional DNA sequences in this sample encode the identical CDR3. The chain links TRBV9 to TRBJ1-1; possibly TRBD1 for D (5 bases). This CDR3 comprises 13 residues. Trimming shortened V by 1 base and J by 1 base, and 5 bases separated the two germline ends. Looked up from germline, CDR1 is SGDLS and CDR2 is YYNGEE. The CDR3 loop is CASSVTGNTEAFF. In DNA, the CDR3 is TGTGCCAGCAGCGTAACAGGGAACACTGAAGCTTTCTTT.